Below, one TCR beta chain is given with its context. Germline V CDR1 and CDR2: GTSNPN, SVGIG (reference sequence). The CDR3 is made up of 15 amino acids. V lost 1 base and J lost 5, with 16 bases in between. As handled by the study authors: Estimation of nucleated cell counts relied on the amplification of reference gene primers. Using immunoSEQ multiplex PCR, the repertoire was profiled, and TCRdb retains in-frame clones only, with some absent. D and trimming come from the DNA, and the V and J calls and clone size come from that table. Among 200,000 to 250,000 clones listed, 80% to 90% were seen once. This record comes from a study of blood T cell repertoires in COVID-19. At the level of the study: COVID-19 samples collected from the United States, Italy and Spain covered acute and convalescent phases. PBMCs, B-cell-depleted T cells, or T cells provided the cDNA or gDNA that made up the material.

The V gene is TRBV30, the J gene TRBJ2-3; possibly TRBD1 for D (6 bases). The receptor comes from a man younger than 40 who had recovered from COVID-19. The sample was peripheral blood. In nucleotides, the CDR3 is TGTGCCTGGAGTGGGGGGCCTCCGAGGATAGATACGCAGTATTTT. As protein: CAWSGGPPRIDTQYF. The variable domain in full, with the rest retrieved from reference TRBV30 and TRBJ2-3, is SQTIHQWPATLVQPVGSPLSLECTVEGTSNPNLYWYRQAAGRGLQLLFYSVGIGQISSEVPQNLSASRPQDRQFILSSKKLLLSDSGFYLCAWSGGPPRIDTQYFGPGTRLTVL.